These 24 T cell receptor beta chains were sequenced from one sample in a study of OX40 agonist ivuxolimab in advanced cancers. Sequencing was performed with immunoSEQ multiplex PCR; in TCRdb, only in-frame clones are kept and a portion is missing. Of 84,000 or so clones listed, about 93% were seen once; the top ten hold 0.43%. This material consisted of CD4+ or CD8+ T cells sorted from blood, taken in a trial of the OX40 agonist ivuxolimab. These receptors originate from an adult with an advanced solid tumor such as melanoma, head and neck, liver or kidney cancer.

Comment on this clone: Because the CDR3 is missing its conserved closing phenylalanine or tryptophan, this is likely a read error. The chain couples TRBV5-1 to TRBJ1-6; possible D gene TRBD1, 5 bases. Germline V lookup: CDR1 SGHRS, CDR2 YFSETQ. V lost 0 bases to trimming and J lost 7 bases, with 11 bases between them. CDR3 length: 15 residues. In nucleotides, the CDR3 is TGCGCCAGCAGCTTGGGCCCCAGGGACAATTCACCCCTCCACCTT. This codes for CASSLGPRDNSPLHL.

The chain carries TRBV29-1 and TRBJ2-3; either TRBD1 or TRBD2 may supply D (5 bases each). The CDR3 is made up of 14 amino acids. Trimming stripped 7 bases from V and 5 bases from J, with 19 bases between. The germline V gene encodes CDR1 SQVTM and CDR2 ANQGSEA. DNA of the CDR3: TGCAGCGCTGACCCAGAGGGGCGGAGAGATACGCAGTATTTT. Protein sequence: CSADPEGRRDTQYF.

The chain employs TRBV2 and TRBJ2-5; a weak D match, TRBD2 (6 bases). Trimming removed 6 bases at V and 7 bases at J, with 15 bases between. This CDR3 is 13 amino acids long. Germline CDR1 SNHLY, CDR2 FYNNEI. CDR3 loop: CASRGGETGTQYF. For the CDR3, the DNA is TGTGCCAGCAGGGGCGGGGAGACGGGGACCCAGTACTTC.

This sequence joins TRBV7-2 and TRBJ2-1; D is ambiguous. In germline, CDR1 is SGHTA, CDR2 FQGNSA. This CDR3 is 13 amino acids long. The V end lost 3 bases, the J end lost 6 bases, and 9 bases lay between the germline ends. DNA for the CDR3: TGTGCCAGCAGCTTTCTTCCCGGCAATGAGCAGTTCTTC. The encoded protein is CASSFLPGNEQFF.

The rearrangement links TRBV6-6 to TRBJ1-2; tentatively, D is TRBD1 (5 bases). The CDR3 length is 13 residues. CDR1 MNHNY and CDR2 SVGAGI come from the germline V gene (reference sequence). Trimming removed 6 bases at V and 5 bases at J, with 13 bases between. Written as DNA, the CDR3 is TGTGCCAGCAGGACTGGGGCTGCGTATGGCTACACCTTC. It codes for CASRTGAAYGYTF.

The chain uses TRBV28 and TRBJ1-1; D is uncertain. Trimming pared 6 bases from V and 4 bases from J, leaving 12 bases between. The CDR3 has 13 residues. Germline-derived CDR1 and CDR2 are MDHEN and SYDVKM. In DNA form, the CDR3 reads TGTGCCAGCAGCCCTATACGTCGCACTGAAGCTTTCTTT. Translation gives CASSPIRRTEAFF.

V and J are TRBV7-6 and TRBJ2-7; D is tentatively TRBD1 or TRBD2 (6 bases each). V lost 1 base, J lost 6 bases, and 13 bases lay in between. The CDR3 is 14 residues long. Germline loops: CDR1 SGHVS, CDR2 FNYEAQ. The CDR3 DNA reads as TGTGCCAGCAGCTTAGAAGGGGGGCCTAGCGAGCAGTACTTC. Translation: CASSLEGGPSEQYF.

The CDR3 nucleotides are TGTGCCAGCAGTCCCACCTTAGACAGGGACTGGGGCTACACCTTC. This encodes CASSPTLDRDWGYTF. This chain connects TRBV28 to TRBJ1-2, with TRBD1 matching 7 bases. With V trimmed by 5 bases and J by 8 bases, 14 bases remained unmatched. The CDR3 sequence is 15 residues long. CDR1 MDHEN and CDR2 SYDVKM come from the germline V gene.

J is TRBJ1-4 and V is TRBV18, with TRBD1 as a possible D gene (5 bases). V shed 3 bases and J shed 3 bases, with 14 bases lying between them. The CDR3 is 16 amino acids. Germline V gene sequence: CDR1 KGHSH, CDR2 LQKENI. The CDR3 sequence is CASSPPSGGSNEKLFF. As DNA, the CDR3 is TGTGCCAGCTCACCCCCCTCCGGGGGATCTAATGAAAAACTGTTTTTT.

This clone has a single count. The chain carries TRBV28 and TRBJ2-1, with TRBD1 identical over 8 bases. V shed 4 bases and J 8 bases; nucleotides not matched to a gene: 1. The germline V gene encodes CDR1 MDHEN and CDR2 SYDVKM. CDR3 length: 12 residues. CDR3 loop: CASSSTGDEQFF. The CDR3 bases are TGTGCCAGCAGTTCGACAGGGGATGAGCAGTTCTTC.

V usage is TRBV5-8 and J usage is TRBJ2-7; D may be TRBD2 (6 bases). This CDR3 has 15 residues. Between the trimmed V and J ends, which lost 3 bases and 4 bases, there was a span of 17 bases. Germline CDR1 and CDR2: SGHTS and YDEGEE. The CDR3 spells CASSSGDPTRYEQYF. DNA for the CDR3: TGTGCCAGCAGCTCGGGGGACCCCACCCGGTACGAGCAGTACTTC.

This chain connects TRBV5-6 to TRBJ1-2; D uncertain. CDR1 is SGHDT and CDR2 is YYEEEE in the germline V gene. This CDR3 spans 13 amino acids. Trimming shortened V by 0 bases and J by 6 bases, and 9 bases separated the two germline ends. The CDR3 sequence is CASSLADSNGYTF. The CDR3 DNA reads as TGTGCCAGCAGCTTGGCAGATTCCAATGGCTACACCTTC.

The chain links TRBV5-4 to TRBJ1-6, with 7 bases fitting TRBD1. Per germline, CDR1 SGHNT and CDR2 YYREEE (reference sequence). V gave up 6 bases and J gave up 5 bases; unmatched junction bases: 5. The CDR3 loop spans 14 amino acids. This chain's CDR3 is CASNIQGNNSPLHF. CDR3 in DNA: TGTGCCAGCAATATACAGGGGAATAATTCACCCCTCCACTTT.

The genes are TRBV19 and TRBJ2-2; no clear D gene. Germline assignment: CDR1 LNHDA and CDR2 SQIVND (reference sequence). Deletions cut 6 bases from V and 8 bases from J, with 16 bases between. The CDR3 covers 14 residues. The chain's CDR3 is CASSGGPLGGELFF. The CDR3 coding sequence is TGTGCCAGTAGCGGCGGCCCGTTAGGGGGGGAGCTGTTTTTT.

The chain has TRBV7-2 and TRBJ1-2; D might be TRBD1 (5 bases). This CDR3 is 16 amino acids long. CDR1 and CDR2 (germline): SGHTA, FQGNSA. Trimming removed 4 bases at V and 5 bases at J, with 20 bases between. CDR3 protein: CASSSTAWGNNYGYTF. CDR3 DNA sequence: TGTGCCAGCAGCTCCACCGCATGGGGGAACAATTATGGCTACACCTTC.

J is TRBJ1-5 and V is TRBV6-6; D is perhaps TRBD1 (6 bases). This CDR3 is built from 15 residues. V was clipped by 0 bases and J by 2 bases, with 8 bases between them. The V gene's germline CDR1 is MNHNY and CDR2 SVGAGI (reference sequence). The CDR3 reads CASSYSRQGNQPQHF. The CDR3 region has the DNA TGTGCCAGCAGTTACTCGCGACAGGGCAATCAGCCCCAGCATTTT.

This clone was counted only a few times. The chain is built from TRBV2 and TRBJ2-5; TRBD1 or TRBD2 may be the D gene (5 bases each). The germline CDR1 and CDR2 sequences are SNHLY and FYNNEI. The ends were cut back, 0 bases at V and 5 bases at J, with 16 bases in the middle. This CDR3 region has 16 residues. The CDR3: CASSEALGGFKETQYF. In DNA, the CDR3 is TGTGCCAGCAGTGAAGCGCTTGGGGGATTCAAGGAGACCCAGTACTTC.

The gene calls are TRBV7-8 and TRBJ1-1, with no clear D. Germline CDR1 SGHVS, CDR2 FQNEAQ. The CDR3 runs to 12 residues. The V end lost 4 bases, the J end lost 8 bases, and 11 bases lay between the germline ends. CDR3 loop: CASSSKETEAFF. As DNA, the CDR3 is TGTGCCAGCAGCTCGAAGGAGACAGAAGCTTTCTTT.

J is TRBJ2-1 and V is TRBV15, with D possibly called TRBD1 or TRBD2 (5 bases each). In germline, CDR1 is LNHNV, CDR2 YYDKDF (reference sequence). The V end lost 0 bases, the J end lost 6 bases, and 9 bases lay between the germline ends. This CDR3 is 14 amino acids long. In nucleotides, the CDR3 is TGTGCCACCAGCAGAGATGTGAGGGGCAATGAGCAGTTCTTC. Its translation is CATSRDVRGNEQFF.

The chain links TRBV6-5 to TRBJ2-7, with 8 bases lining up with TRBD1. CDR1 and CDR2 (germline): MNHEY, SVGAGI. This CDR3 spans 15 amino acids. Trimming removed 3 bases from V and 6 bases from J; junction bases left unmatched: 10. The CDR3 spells CASSYDGTGLVEQYF. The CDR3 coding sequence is TGTGCCAGCAGTTATGATGGGACAGGCCTAGTCGAGCAGTACTTC.

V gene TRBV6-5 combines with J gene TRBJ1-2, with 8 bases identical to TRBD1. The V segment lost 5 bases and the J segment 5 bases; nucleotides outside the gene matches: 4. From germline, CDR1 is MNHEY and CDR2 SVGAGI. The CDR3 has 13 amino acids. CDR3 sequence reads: CASSARTGYGYTF. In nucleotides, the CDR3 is TGTGCCAGCAGTGCGAGGACAGGGTATGGCTACACCTTC.

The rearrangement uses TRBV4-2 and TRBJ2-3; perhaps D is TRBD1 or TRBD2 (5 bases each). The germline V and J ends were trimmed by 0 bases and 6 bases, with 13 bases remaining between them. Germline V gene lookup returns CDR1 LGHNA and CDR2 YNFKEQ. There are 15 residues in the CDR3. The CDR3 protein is CASSQDLGVVDTQYF. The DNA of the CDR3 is TGTGCCAGCAGCCAAGATCTGGGGGTTGTGGATACGCAGTATTTT.

CDR3 DNA sequence: TGTGCCAGCAGCTCACGCCCTTCTAGCTACGCCTACGAGCAGTACTTC. Its translation: CASSSRPSSYAYEQYF. The chain joins TRBV7-6 to TRBJ2-7, with D maybe TRBD2 (5 bases). The CDR3 has 16 residues. Germline CDR1 reads SGHVS; CDR2 reads FNYEAQ. The germline V and J ends were trimmed by 4 bases and 2 bases, with 18 bases remaining between them.

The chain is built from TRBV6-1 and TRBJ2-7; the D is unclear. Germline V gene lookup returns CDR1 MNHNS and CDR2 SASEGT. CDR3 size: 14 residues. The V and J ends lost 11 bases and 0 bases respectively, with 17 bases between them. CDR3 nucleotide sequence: TGTGCCTCAACCGCAGGTGGCCACTCCTACGAGCAGTACTTC. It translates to CASTAGGHSYEQYF.